These 4 T cell receptor beta chains came from one sample sequenced in a study of blood T cell repertoires in COVID-19. Repertoires were generated with immunoSEQ multiplex PCR, while TCRdb's copy carries only in-frame clones and drops some. This table holds about 88,000 clones, more than 70% found once. The sequenced material came from peripheral blood. The receptors originated from a woman aged 80 or over with acute or convalescent COVID-19.

The chain joins TRBV19 to TRBJ1-1; D gene uncertain. The length of the CDR3 is 15 residues. The V end was cut by 5 bases, the J end by 3 bases, with 16 bases between. CDR1 and CDR2 from the germline V gene are LNHDA and SQIVND (reference sequence). The CDR3 protein is CASSPVRELYTEAFF. CDR3 in DNA: TGTGCCAGTAGTCCAGTACGGGAGTTATACACTGAAGCTTTCTTT.

The chain is built from TRBV10-3 and TRBJ1-1; 7 bases match TRBD1. CDR1 and CDR2 (germline): ENHRY, SYGVKD. The CDR3 sequence is 14 residues long. J lost 5 bases, V lost 5 bases, and 8 bases had no gene match. The chain's CDR3 is CAISPSGQRTEAFF. CDR3 sequence (DNA): TGTGCCATCAGTCCTTCGGGACAGCGGACTGAAGCTTTCTTT.

The chain links TRBV5-6 to TRBJ2-7; 7 nucleotides match TRBD1. From germline, CDR1 is SGHDT and CDR2 YYEEEE. The J segment lost 4 bases and the V segment lost 4 bases, leaving 11 bases of the junction unmatched. The length of the CDR3 is 15 residues. This chain's CDR3 is CASSPPGQRIYEQYF. CDR3 bases: TGTGCCAGCAGCCCACCGGGACAGCGCATATACGAGCAGTACTTC.

V usage is TRBV7-2 and J usage is TRBJ2-7, with 11 bases lining up with TRBD2. J lost 0 bases, V lost 4 bases, and 14 bases had no gene match. CDR1 is SGHTA and CDR2 is FQGNSA in the germline V gene. The CDR3 extends over 19 amino acids. As DNA, the CDR3 is TGTGCCAGCAGCTCCCCAGTAGCGCTCCTAGCGGGAGGCTCCTACGAGCAGTACTTC. As protein: CASSSPVALLAGGSYEQYF.